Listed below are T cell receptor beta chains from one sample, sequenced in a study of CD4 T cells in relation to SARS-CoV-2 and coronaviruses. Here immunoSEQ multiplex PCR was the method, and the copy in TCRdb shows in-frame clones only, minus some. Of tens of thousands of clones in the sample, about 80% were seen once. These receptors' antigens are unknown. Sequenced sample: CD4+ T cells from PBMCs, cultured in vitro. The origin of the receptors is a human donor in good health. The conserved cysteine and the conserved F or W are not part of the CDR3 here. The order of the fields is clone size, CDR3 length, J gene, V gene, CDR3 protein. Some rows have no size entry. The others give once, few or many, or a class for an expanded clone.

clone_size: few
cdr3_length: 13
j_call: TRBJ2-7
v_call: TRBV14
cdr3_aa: ASSRPGTRRDEQY

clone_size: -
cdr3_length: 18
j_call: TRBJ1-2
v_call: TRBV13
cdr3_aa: ASSPFLVTGARPRDYGYT

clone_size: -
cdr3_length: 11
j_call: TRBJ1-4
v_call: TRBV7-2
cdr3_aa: ASSYDGREKLF

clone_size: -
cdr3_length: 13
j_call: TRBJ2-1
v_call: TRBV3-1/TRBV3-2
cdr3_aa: ASSQSGGTYNEQF

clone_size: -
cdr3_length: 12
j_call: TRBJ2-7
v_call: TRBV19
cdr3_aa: ASTVGTGAYEQY

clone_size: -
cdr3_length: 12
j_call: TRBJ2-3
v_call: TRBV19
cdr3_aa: ASSIGETADTQY

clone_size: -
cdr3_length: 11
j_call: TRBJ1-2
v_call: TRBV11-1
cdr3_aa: ASSQDRVGGYT

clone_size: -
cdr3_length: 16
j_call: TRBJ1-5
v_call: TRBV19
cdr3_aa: ASSMGDSAGTGRQPQH

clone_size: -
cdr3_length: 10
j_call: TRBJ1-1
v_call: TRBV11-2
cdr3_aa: ASSLAGAKAF

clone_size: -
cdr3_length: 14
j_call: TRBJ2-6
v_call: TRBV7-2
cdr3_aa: ASSLAMDSGANVLT

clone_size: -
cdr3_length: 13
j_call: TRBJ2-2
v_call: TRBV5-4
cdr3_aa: ASSLPGQVTGELF

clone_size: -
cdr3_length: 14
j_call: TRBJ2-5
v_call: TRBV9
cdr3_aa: APRVLWGLRVETQY

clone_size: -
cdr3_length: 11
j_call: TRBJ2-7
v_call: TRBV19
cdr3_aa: ASSVGETYEQY

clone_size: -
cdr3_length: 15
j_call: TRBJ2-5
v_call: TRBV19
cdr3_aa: ASSIGLAGGGGETQY

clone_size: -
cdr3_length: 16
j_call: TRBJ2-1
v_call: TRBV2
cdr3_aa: ASSELTNLRTSDNEQF

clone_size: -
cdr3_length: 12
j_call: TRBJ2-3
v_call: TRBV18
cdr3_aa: ASSLGLESDTQY

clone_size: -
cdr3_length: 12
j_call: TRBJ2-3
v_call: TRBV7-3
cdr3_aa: ASSLGDPGNTQY

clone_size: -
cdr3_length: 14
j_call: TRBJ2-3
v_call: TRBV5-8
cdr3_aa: ASSSGRLGSGDTQY

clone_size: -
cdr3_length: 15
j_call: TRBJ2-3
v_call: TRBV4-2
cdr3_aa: ASSPISAGRGTDTQY

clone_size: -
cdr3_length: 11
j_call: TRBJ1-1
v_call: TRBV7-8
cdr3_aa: ASSSGLNTEAF

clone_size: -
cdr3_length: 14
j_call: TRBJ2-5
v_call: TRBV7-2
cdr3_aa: ASSLDLGGLGETQY

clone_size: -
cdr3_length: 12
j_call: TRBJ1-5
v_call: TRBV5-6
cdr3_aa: ASSLSGAPQPQH

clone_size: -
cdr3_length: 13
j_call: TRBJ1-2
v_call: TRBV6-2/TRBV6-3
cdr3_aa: ASSYGTPYTYGYT

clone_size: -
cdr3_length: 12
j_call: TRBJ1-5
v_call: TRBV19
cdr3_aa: ASSGTGVNQPQH

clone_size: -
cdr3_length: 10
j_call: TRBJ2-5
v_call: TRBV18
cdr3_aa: ASSPGGETQY

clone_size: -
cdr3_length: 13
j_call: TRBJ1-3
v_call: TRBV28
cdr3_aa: ASSPPGDFGNTIY

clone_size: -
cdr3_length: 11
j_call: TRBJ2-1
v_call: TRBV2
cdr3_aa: ASRVRTAAEQF

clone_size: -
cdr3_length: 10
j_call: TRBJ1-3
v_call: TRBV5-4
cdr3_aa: ASSLDANTIY

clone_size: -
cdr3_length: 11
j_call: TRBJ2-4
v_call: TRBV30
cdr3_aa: AWNSAAKNIQY

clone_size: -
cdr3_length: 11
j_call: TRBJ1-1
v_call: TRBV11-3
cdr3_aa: ASSRLGDTEAF

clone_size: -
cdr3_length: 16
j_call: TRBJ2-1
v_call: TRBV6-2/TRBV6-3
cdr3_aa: ASSYSGATSGGANEQF

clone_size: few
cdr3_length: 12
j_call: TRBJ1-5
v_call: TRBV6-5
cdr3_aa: ASSYGGANQPQH

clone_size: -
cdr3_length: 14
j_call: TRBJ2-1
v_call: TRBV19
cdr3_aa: ASSKPSGGAPSEQF

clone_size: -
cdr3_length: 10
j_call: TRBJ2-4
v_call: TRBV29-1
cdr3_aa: SVMSSKNIQY

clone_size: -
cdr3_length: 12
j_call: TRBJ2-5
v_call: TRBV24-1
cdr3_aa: ATSDSRTEETQY

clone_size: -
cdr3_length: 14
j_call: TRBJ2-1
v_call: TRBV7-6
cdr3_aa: ASSLGVGTSYNEQF

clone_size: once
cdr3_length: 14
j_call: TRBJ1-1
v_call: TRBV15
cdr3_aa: ATKDRGLIWNTEAF

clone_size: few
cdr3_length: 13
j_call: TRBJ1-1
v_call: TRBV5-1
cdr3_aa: ASSAGQGEDTEAF

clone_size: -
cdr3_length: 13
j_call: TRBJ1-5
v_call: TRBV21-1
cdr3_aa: ASSKEGVRNQPQH

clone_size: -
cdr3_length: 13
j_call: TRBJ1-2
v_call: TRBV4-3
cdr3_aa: ASSQENRGNYGYT

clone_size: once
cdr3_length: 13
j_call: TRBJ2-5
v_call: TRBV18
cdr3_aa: ASSPDQVRGETQY

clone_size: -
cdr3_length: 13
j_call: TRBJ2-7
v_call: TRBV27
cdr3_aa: ASSSNTGPTYEQY

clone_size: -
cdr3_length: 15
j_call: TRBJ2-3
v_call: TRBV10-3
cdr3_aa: AISEPRTSGSTDTQY

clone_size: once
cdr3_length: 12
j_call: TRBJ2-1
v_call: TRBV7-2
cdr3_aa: ASSLDGRFNEQF

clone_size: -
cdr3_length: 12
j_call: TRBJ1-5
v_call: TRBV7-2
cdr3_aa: ASSLTAGMEPQH

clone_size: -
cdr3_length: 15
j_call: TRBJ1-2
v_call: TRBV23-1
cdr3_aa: ASSPRGNKTGGYGYT

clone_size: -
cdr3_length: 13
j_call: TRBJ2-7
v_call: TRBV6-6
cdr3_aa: ASSYGAGGPYEQY

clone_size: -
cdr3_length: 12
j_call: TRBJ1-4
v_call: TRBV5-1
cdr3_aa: ASSQFATNEKLF